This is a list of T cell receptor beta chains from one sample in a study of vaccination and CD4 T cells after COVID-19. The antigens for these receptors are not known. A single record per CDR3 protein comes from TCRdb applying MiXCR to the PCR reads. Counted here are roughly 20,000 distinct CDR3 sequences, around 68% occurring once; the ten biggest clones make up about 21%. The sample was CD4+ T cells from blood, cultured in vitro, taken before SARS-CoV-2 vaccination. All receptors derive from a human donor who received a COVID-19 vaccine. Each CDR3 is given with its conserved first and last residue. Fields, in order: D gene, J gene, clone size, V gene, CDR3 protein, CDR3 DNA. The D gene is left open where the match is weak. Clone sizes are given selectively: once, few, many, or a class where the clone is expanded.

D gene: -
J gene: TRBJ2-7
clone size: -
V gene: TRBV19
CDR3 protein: CASSIRRYEQYF
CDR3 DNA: TGTGCCAGTAGTATTCGGCGCTACGAGCAGTACTTC

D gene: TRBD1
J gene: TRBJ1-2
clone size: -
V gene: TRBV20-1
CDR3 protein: CSARDREEYGYTF
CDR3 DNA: TGCAGTGCAAGGGACAGGGAGGAATATGGCTACACCTTC

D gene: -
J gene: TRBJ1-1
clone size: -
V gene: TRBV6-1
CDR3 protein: CASRRGQENTEAFF
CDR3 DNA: TGTGCCAGCAGGCGGGGGCAGGAGAACACTGAAGCTTTCTTT

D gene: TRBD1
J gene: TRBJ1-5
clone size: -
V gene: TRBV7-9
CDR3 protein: CASSAIPRTGWDYQPQHF
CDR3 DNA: TGTGCCAGCAGCGCGATACCAAGGACAGGGTGGGACTACCAGCCCCAGCATTTT

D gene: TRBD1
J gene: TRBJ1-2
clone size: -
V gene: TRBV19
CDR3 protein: CASSINRDRANGYTF
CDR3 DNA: TGTGCCAGTAGTATCAACCGGGACAGGGCGAATGGCTACACCTTC

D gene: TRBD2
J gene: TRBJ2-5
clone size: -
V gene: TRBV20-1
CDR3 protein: CSAMRLAGGGESETQYF
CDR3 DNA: TGCAGTGCTATGCGACTAGCGGGGGGTGGGGAATCGGAGACCCAGTACTTC

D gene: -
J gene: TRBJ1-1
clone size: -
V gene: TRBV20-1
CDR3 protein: CSATPTGTRWVNTEAFF
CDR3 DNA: TGCAGTGCCACCCCAACCGGGACCCGGTGGGTGAACACTGAAGCTTTCTTT

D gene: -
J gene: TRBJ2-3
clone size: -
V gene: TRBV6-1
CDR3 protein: CASSVVPSATDTQYF
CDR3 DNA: TGTGCCAGCAGTGTAGTCCCATCAGCCACAGATACGCAGTATTTT

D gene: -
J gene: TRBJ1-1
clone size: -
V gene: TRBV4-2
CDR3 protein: CASSQVARGVAEAFF
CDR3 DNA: TGTGCCAGCAGCCAAGTAGCCAGGGGAGTCGCTGAAGCTTTCTTT

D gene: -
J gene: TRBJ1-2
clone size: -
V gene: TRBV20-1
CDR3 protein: CSASTFTLNYDGYTF
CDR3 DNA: TGCAGTGCTTCGACCTTTACTCTTAACTACGATGGCTACACCTTC

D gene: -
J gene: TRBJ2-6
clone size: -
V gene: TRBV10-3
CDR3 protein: CAISQGDSGANVLTF
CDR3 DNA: TGTGCCATCAGTCAGGGCGACTCTGGGGCCAACGTCCTGACTTTC

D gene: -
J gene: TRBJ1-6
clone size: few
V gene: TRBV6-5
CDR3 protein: CASSYSRGAGESPLHF
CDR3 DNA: TGTGCCAGCAGTTACTCTCGGGGGGCGGGGGAGAGCCCCCTCCACTTT

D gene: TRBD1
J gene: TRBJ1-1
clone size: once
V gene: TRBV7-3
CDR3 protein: CASGDRQNTEAFF
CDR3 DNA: TGTGCCAGCGGGGACAGACAGAACACTGAAGCTTTCTTT

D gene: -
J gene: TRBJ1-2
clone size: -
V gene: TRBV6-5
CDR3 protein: CASSYYRENGYTF
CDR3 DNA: TGTGCCAGCAGTTACTATCGTGAGAATGGCTACACCTTC

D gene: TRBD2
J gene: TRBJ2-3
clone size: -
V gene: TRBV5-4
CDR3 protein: CASSSKGRGVADTQYF
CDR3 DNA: TGTGCCAGCAGCTCAAAGGGGCGGGGGGTGGCAGATACGCAGTATTTT

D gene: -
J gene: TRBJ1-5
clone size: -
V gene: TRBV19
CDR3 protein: CASSTQGARQPQHF
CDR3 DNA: TGTGCCAGTAGTACACAGGGTGCGCGACAGCCCCAGCATTTT

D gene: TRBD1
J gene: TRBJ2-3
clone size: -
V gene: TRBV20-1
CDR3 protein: CSALGDRGADTQYF
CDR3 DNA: TGCAGTGCTCTAGGGGACAGGGGTGCAGATACGCAGTATTTT

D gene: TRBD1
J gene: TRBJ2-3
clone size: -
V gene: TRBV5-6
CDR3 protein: CASSPLDRADTQYF
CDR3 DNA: TGTGCCAGCAGCCCCCTCGACAGGGCAGATACGCAGTATTTT

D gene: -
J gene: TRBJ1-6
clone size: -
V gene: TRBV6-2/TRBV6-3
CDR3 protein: CASSGRVWNSPLHF
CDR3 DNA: TGTGCCAGCAGCGGAAGGGTTTGGAATTCACCCCTCCACTTT

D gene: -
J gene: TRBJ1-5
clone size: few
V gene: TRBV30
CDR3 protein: CAWSGQVNQPQHF
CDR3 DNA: TGTGCCTGGAGTGGGCAGGTCAATCAGCCCCAGCATTTT

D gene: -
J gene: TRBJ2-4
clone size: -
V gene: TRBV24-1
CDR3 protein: CATSDARQLAKNIQYF
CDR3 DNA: TGTGCCACCAGTGATGCCCGCCAGTTAGCCAAAAACATTCAGTACTTC

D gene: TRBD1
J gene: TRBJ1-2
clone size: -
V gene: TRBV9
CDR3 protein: CASSVAGTGGENTF
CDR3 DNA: TGTGCCAGCAGCGTAGCCGGGACAGGTGGGGAGAACACCTTC

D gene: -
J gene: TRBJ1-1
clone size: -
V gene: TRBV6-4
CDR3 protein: CASSDSQGRAFF
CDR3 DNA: TGTGCCAGCAGTGACTCACAGGGAAGAGCTTTCTTT

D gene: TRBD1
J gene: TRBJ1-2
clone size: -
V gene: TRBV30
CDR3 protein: CAWSLSGQGVPYGYTF
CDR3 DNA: TGTGCCTGGTCCCTCTCGGGACAGGGGGTACCCTATGGCTACACCTTC

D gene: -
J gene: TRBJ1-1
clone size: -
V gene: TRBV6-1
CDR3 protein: CASGDIYNAFF
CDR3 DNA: TGTGCCAGCGGTGATATCTACAACGCTTTCTTT

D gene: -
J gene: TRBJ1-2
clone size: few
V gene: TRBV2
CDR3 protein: CASSEQGANYGYTF
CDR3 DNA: TGTGCCAGCAGTGAACAGGGCGCGAACTATGGCTACACCTTC

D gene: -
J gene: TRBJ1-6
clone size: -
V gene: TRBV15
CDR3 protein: CATSRRQVHNSPLHF
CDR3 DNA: TGTGCCACCAGCAGAAGGCAGGTCCATAATTCACCCCTCCACTTT

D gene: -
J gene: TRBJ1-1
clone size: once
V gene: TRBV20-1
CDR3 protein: CSARSIQVMNTEAFF
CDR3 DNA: TGCAGTGCTAGATCCATACAAGTCATGAACACTGAAGCTTTCTTT

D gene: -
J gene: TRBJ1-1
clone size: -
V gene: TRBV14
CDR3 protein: CASSRRQSGNTEAFF
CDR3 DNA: TGTGCCAGCAGCCGAAGGCAGTCGGGGAACACTGAAGCTTTCTTT

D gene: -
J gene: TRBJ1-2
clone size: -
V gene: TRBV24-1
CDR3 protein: CATSDLRRDGNYGYTF
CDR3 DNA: TGTGCCACCAGTGATTTGCGCCGGGACGGCAACTATGGCTACACCTTC

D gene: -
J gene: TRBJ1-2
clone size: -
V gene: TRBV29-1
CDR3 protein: CSASYLSYGYTF
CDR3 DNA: TGCAGCGCAAGTTATCTTTCCTATGGCTACACCTTC

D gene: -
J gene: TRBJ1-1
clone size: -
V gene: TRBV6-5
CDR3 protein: CASSYSIPTTALEAFF
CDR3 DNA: TGTGCCAGCAGTTACTCGATTCCAACGACAGCCCTTGAAGCTTTCTTT

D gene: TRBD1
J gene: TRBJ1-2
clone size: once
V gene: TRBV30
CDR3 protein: CAWSIWDRGIGYTF
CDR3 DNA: TGTGCCTGGAGTATCTGGGACAGGGGAATTGGCTACACCTTC

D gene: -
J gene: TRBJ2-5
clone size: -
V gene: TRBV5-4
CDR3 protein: CASSLNILGQTQYF
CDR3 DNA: TGTGCCAGCAGCTTGAACATTCTAGGCCAGACCCAGTACTTC

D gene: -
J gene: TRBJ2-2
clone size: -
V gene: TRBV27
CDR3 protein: CASSPTPRAGELFF
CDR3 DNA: TGTGCCAGCAGTCCCACCCCACGGGCCGGGGAGCTGTTTTTT

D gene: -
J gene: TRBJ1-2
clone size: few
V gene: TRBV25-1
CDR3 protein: CATRSGGYTF
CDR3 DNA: TGTGCCACTAGGTCGGGCGGCTACACCTTC

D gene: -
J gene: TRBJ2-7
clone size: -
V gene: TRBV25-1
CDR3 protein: CASSDPNSYEQYF
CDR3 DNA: TGTGCCAGCAGTGACCCCAACAGCTACGAGCAGTACTTC

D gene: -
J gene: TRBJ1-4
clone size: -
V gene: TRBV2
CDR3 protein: CASSPSLIRDGRF
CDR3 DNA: TGTGCCAGCAGTCCCTCCCTAATCCGGGACGGCCGTTTT

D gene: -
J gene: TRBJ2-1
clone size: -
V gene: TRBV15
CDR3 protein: CATSRDRLRPYNEQFF
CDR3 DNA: TGTGCCACCAGCAGAGATCGGCTGAGGCCCTACAATGAGCAGTTCTTC

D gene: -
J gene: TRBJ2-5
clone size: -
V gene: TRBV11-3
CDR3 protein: CASSWGRGRETQYF
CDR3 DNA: TGTGCCAGCAGCTGGGGACGGGGTCGGGAGACCCAGTACTTC

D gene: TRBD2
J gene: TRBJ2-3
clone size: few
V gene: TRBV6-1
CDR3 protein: CASRLAGGPDTDTQYF
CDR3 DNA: TGTGCCAGCAGACTAGCGGGGGGACCAGACACAGATACGCAGTATTTT

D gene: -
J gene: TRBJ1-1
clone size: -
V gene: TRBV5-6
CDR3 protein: CASSLGDRNTEAFF
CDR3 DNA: TGTGCCAGCAGCTTGGGAGACAGAAACACTGAAGCTTTCTTT